The next 19 T cell receptor beta chains were all read from a single sample in a study of control samples from healthy donors and cancer patients. TCRdb keeps only in-frame clones here, not all; method: immunoSEQ multiplex PCR. The sample shows about 110,000 clones, approximately 93% of them seen only once. The sample taken for sequencing was blood. The origin of the receptors is a woman between 18 and 29 years old in good health.

V usage is TRBV28 and J usage is TRBJ2-5, with D unclear. V was cut by 2 bases and J by 5 bases, with 9 bases left in between. Germline V CDR1 and CDR2: MDHEN, SYDVKM. CDR3 size: 13 residues. CDR3 loop: CASSLPASETQYF. The DNA for the CDR3 is TGTGCCAGCAGTTTACCAGCTTCGGAGACCCAGTACTTC. Full variable domain (missing parts from reference TRBV28 and TRBJ2-5): DVKVTQSSRYLVKRTGEKVFLECVQDMDHENMFWYRQDPGLGLRLIYFSYDVKMKEKGDIPEGYSVSREKKERFSLILESASTNQTSMYLCASSLPASETQYFGPGTRLLVL.

This chain joins TRBV18 and TRBJ2-2; 7 positions agree with TRBD1. Per germline, CDR1 KGHSH and CDR2 LQKENI. With V trimmed by 3 bases and J by 0 bases, 7 bases remained unmatched. The CDR3 contains 17 residues. The CDR3: CASSPTTGTANTGELFF. CDR3 sequence (DNA): TGTGCCAGCTCACCGACTACCGGGACAGCGAACACCGGGGAGCTGTTTTTT.

V gene TRBV28 combines with J gene TRBJ2-1, with D possibly TRBD2 on 6 matching bases. Germline values: CDR1 MDHEN, CDR2 SYDVKM. CDR3 length: 19 residues. V gave up 4 bases and J gave up 5 bases, with 27 bases separating them. CDR3 bases: TGTGCCAGCAGTTGGATCTCCTCACTAGCAAGGGGAGCCCACAATGAGCAGTTCTTC. This translates into CASSWISSLARGAHNEQFF.

The V gene is TRBV19, the J gene TRBJ2-3; no clear D. V dropped 7 bases and J dropped 0 bases, with 17 bases sitting between them. The germline V gene has CDR1 LNHDA and CDR2 SQIVND (reference sequence). The CDR3 spans 16 residues. This chain's CDR3 is CASTEGRHTSTDTQYF. For the CDR3, the DNA is TGTGCCAGTACGGAAGGCAGACACACGAGCACAGATACGCAGTATTTT.

The V and J genes are TRBV25-1 and TRBJ2-1; TRBD2 agrees at 8 bases. The germline V gene encodes CDR1 MGHDK and CDR2 SYGVNS. Losses at the gene ends were 6 bases for V and 5 bases for J; bases not matched to a gene: 9. The CDR3 is 15 residues long. CDR3 amino acids: CASSPGLVANNEQFF. The CDR3 DNA is TGTGCCAGCAGCCCGGGACTAGTGGCCAACAATGAGCAGTTCTTC.

The chain couples TRBV2 to TRBJ1-3; D is possibly TRBD1 (5 bases). Germline-derived CDR1 and CDR2 are SNHLY and FYNNEI. The CDR3 runs to 13 residues. V was cut by 6 bases and J by 6 bases, with 12 bases left in between. The chain's CDR3 is CASSSTALNTIYF. CDR3 DNA sequence: TGTGCCAGCAGCTCGACAGCATTAAACACCATATATTTT.

This clone was seen more than once but under ten times. J is TRBJ2-3 and V is TRBV30; 8 bases match TRBD1. Germline CDR1 GTSNPN, CDR2 SVGIG (reference sequence). The CDR3 runs to 15 residues. After removal of 3 bases from V and 6 bases from J, the junction contained 11 bases not matched to a gene. The CDR3 spells CAWSADRVWEDTQYF. The CDR3 coding sequence is TGTGCCTGGAGCGCGGACAGGGTTTGGGAGGATACGCAGTATTTT.

The chain recombines TRBV6-6 with TRBJ1-5; TRBD1 matches at 7 bases. Looked up from germline, CDR1 is MNHNY and CDR2 is SVGAGI (reference sequence). V shed 6 bases and J 2 bases; nucleotides not matched to a gene: 7. CDR3 length: 15 residues. The CDR3 sequence is CASRADRSGNQPQHF. The CDR3, as DNA: TGTGCCAGCAGGGCGGACAGGAGTGGCAATCAGCCCCAGCATTTT.

CDR3 sequence: CASSLWGAGTEAFF. For the CDR3, the DNA is TGCGCCAGCAGCTTGTGGGGGGCGGGGACTGAAGCTTTCTTT. The gene calls are TRBV5-1 and TRBJ1-1, with a tentative D call TRBD1 (6 bases). V lost 1 base, J lost 5 bases, and 12 bases lay in between. Germline V gene lookup returns CDR1 SGHRS and CDR2 YFSETQ. This CDR3 has 14 residues. Based on the CDR3 plus reference TRBV5-1 and TRBJ1-1, the full variable domain is KAGVTQTPRYLIKTRGQQVTLSCSPISGHRSVSWYQQTPGQGLQFLFEYFSETQRNKGNFPGRFSGRQFSNSRSEMNVSTLELGDSALYLCASSLWGAGTEAFFGQGTRLTVV.

This clone has only one observation. The gene calls are TRBV10-2 and TRBJ2-7; 10 positions match TRBD2. This CDR3 has 14 amino acids. The J segment lost 3 bases and the V segment lost 6 bases, leaving 5 bases of the junction unmatched. CDR1 WSHSY and CDR2 SAAADI come from the germline V gene. The CDR3 spells CASRTGTSDYEQYF. The CDR3 DNA reads TGCGCCAGCAGAACCGGGACTAGCGACTACGAGCAGTACTTC.

This chain connects TRBV10-3 to TRBJ2-1; D gene uncertain. Germline CDR1 and CDR2: ENHRY and SYGVKD. CDR3 length: 13 residues. V gave up 2 bases and J gave up 6 bases, with 8 bases separating them. The chain's CDR3 is CAISESWTNEQFF. CDR3 nucleotides: TGTGCCATCAGTGAGAGTTGGACCAATGAGCAGTTCTTC.

The chain uses TRBV24-1 and TRBJ2-3; 10 nucleotides match TRBD2. The germline V gene encodes CDR1 KGHDR and CDR2 SFDVKD. The V and J ends lost 6 bases and 6 bases, in that order; junction bases with no gene match: 8. This CDR3 contains 15 residues. In DNA, the CDR3 is TGTGCCACCAGTAGCGGGAGGGCCGGGAAGGATACGCAGTATTTT. Residues: CATSSGRAGKDTQYF.

The chain combines TRBV3-1 (or the pseudogene TRBV3-2) with TRBJ1-4; 11 positions match TRBD1. The CDR3 loop spans 15 amino acids. Germline CDR1 is LGHDT and CDR2 is YNNKEL (reference sequence). J was trimmed by 11 bases and V by 3 bases; bases with no gene match: 8. CDR3 bases: TGTGCCAGCAGCCACTATGGACAGGGGGCTGTGAAACTGTTTTTT. Translating gives CASSHYGQGAVKLFF.

CDR3 in DNA: TGTGCCAGCAGGTCCTATAATTCACCCCTCCACTTT. Translating gives CASRSYNSPLHF. The genes are TRBV6-5 and TRBJ1-6; D remains ambiguous. This CDR3 comprises 12 residues. Trimming pared 6 bases from V and 1 base from J, leaving 1 base between. Germline V CDR1 and CDR2: MNHEY, SVGAGI.

The J gene is TRBJ1-2, the V gene TRBV7-8; D perhaps matches TRBD1 (6 bases). This CDR3 is built from 13 residues. V was pared by 5 bases and J by 2 bases, with 9 bases between. The V gene's germline CDR1 is SGHVS and CDR2 FQNEAQ. The CDR3 DNA is TGTGCCAGCAGCAGACAGGTGAACTATGGCTACACCTTC. Protein product: CASSRQVNYGYTF.

This chain connects TRBV28 to TRBJ1-5, with D unresolved. CDR1 MDHEN and CDR2 SYDVKM come from the germline V gene. V shed 2 bases and J shed 10 bases, with 18 bases lying between them. CDR3 length: 15 residues. As DNA, the CDR3 is TGTGCCAGCAGTTTAGGGCAGGTGGGCAAAGGACCCCAGCATTTT. This encodes CASSLGQVGKGPQHF.

The chain combines TRBV6-6 with TRBJ1-2, with 7 positions matching TRBD1. V was pared by 6 bases and J by 4 bases, with 8 bases of the junction left unmatched. The CDR3 has 14 amino acids. Germline assignment: CDR1 MNHNY and CDR2 SVGAGI (reference sequence). In nucleotides, the CDR3 is TGTGCCAGCAGCTCTAGGGGGCTTGGCTATGGCTACACCTTC. The encoded protein is CASSSRGLGYGYTF.

This chain joins TRBV28 and TRBJ2-1, with D possibly being TRBD1 (6 bases). From germline, CDR1 is MDHEN and CDR2 SYDVKM. The CDR3 totals 16 residues. With 4 bases removed from V and 8 bases from J, the gap between germline ends came to 21 bases. CDR3: CASSSPAGGPLDEQFF. DNA for the CDR3: TGTGCCAGCAGTTCCCCAGCTGGGGGCCCTTTGGATGAGCAGTTCTTC.

The rearrangement links TRBV14 to TRBJ2-1, with D maybe TRBD2 (6 bases). The CDR3 loop spans 16 amino acids. CDR1 is SGHDN, CDR2 FVKESK, per germline. V gave up 4 bases and J gave up 5 bases, with 18 bases separating them. The CDR3 loop reads CASSPSFWRDDNEQFF. CDR3 sequence (DNA): TGTGCCAGCAGCCCTTCGTTCTGGCGGGATGACAATGAGCAGTTCTTC. The full variable domain, completed using reference TRBV14 and TRBJ2-1, is EAGVTQFPSHSVIEKGQTVTLRCDPISGHDNLYWYRRVMGKEIKFLLHFVKESKQDESGMPNNRFLAERTGGTYSTLKVQPAELEDSGVYFCASSPSFWRDDNEQFFGPGTRLTVL.